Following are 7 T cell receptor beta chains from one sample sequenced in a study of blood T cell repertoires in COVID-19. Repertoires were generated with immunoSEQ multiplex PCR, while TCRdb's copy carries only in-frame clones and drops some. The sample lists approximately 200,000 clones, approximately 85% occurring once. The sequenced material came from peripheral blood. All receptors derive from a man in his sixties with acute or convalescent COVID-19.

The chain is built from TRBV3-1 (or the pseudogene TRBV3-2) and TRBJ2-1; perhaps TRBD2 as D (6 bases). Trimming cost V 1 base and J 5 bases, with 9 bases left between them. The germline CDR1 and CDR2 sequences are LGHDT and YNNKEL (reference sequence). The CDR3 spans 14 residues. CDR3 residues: CASSQGTTNNEQFF. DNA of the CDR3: TGTGCCAGCAGCCAAGGGACTACCAACAATGAGCAGTTCTTC.

The DNA for the CDR3 is TGTGCCAGCAGGGCCGGGGGACGGTCGATTTACAATGAGCAGTTCTTC. Encoded protein: CASRAGGRSIYNEQFF. V usage is TRBV11-2 and J usage is TRBJ2-1; tentatively, D is TRBD2 (6 bases). The CDR3 covers 16 residues. Germline V gene lookup returns CDR1 SGHAT and CDR2 FQNNGV. Trimming took 6 bases from V and 4 from J, leaving 19 bases between them.

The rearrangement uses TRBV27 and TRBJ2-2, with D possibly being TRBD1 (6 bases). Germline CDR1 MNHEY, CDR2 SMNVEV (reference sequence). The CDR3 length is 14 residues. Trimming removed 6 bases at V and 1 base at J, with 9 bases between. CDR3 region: CASRLQGNTGELFF. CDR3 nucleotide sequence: TGTGCCAGCAGGCTACAGGGGAACACCGGGGAGCTGTTTTTT.

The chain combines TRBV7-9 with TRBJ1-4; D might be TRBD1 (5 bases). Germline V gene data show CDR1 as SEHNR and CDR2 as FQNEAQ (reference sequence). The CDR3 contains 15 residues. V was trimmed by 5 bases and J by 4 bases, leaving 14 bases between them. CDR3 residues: CASSPPGGINEKLFF. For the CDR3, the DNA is TGTGCCAGCAGCCCGCCCGGGGGAATTAATGAAAAACTGTTTTTT.

CDR3 nucleotides: TGTGCCAGCAGTTATTCGGGATCGGGCTACAATGAGCAGTTCTTC. Protein: CASSYSGSGYNEQFF. V and J are TRBV6-5 and TRBJ2-1; weak D call: TRBD2 (5 bases). Germline lookup yields CDR1 MNHEY and CDR2 SVGAGI. Between the trimmed V and J ends, which lost 3 bases and 3 bases, there was a span of 12 bases. CDR3 size: 15 residues.

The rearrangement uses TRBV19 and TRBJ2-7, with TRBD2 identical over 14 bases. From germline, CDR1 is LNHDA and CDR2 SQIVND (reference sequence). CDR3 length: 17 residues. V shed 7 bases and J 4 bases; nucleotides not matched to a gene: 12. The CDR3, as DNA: TGTGCCAGTAAACGATCCGGGACTAGCGGGAGTTGGTACGAGCAGTACTTC. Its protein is CASKRSGTSGSWYEQYF.

The CDR3 region has the DNA TGTGCCAGCAGTTTATGGTCCAGGGGAAAAACTGGGGCCAACGTCCTGACTTTC. Protein: CASSLWSRGKTGANVLTF. The chain employs TRBV28 and TRBJ2-6; a weak D match, TRBD1 (6 bases). This CDR3 has 18 residues. V was trimmed by 0 bases and J by 2 bases, leaving 14 bases between them. CDR1 is MDHEN, CDR2 SYDVKM, per germline.